This entry is about one T cell receptor beta chain. The antigen it binds to is not known. Per-base quality was not reported, and no clone a single base away is much larger than it. The High Capacity cDNA Reverse Transcription Kit was used to reverse transcribe all of the isolated RNA, meaning that expressed TCRB transcripts were what got sequenced. Naive, central memory and regulatory T cell samples underwent deep immunoSEQ sequencing, averaging around 3.9 million total reads per sample. After sorted cells were lysed in RLT buffer, RNA was extracted with DNase-treated RNeasy Micro or Mini kits, with the choice depending on cell number. Each cell subset was processed separately to prevent cross-contamination, with patient and healthy donor samples processed together. The immunoSEQ multiplex PCR was used to amplify TCRB sequences from cDNA, generating 87-bp fragments that spanned the CDR3 region. Sequencing of the amplicons was performed on the Illumina HiSeq platform. The paper's data handling went like this. PCR bias was computationally corrected using synthetic template baselines, reads within Hamming distance 2 were collapsed, and singletons that could not be merged were discarded. Reads were aligned against IMGT so that V, D and J genes, CDR3 length and insertions or deletions at six rearrangement sites could be assigned. Within each subset, clonotype counts were normalized to sorted cell number, after which true diversity and Gini coefficients were computed with the tcR R package. Repertoire sharing was quantified using the overlap coefficient calculated on TCRB nucleotide sequences. Out-of-frame TCRB sequences from naive cells were analyzed to stand in for the pre-selection repertoire. What TCRdb holds here is the immuneACCESS table cut down to in-frame rearrangements. Part of the clones is not present; checked against another copy, under half of the missing clones reflect an unresolved V gene, and the others are unexplained. D and trimming come from the DNA, and the V and J calls and clone size come from that table. For this sample there are about 400,000 clones; 10% to 15% appear just once. The ten most abundant clones make up 0.0095% to 0.011% of the sample.

This sample was included in a study of beta chain features in type 1 diabetes (dated 2018 in TCRdb). Some background on the complete study: Patients and healthy donors did not differ in mean age, gender distribution, total cell number or subset yield. A total of approximately 100,000,000 sorted cells were examined across all samples, and the number of cells per subset was strongly correlated with RNA yield. The study compared TCRB repertoires of sorted circulating CD4+ T cell subsets between recently diagnosed type 1 diabetes patients and matched healthy donors. Regulatory and stem cell-like memory subsets were obtained from only 8 patients and about 8 healthy donors, while naive and central memory subsets were obtained from all 28 donors. Here is what the overall study found, with its caveats: Because the HLA sub-analyses included only small numbers of individuals, any influence of HLA type on TCRB rearrangement was left unresolved. A moderate but significant shortening of TCRB CDR3 length was observed in type 1 diabetes patients in all four CD4+ subsets. Because cDNA was sequenced instead of genomic DNA, highly expressing activated cells could be over-represented, though the groups showed no difference in activation or CD3 levels. Naive, central memory and regulatory TCRB repertoires appeared to be more similar among patients than among healthy donors. PCR may preferentially amplify shorter templates, but because patient and control samples were amplified and corrected together, any resulting skew would affect both groups equally. At VDJ recombination sites, type 1 diabetes patients had fewer insertions and more deleted nucleotides, which implies abnormalities in thymic rearrangement.

Trimming removed 2 bases from V and 4 bases from J, leaving 11 bases between the germline ends. The CDR3 numbers 14 residues from cysteine through phenylalanine. Solely the CDR3 DNA is kept, with 42 bases framed from the first base. CDR1 is given as MNHEY and CDR2 as SMNVEV, both from the germline V gene (reference sequence). From each donor, a single peripheral blood sample of approximately 120 mL on average was drawn into heparinised tubes. A BD FACSAria II was used to sort naive, central memory, regulatory and stem cell-like memory CD4+ T cells with a panel that included CD45RO, CCR7, CD25, CD127, CD95 and CD27. Every sorted population had a purity above 95%. PBMCs were separated immediately by Lymphoprep density gradient centrifugation and were stained directly, without being cultured. Samples were stained and sorted in pairs, with one healthy donor and one patient per experiment, so that batch effects were minimized.

Rearrangement joined TRBV27 to TRBJ1-2; TRBD1 is a weak D gene call, 5 bases matching. Sequenced sample: naive CD4+ T cells from blood. Interpreted using the paper, the cell subset or site label stands for: true naive CD4+ T cells. The receptor was isolated from a woman aged 18 to 35 with type 1 diabetes. The DNA sequence is as follows: TGTGCCAGCAGTTTACACGGGGGGGGCTATGGCTACACCTTC. Translation gives CASSLHGGGYGYTF.